Each of the 27 T cell receptor beta chains below was sequenced from the same sample in a study of blood T cell repertoires in COVID-19 (dated by TCRdb to 2019 to 2021). Receptor libraries were prepared by the immunoSEQ multiplex PCR assay. Entries here come from immuneACCESS through TCRdb and include only in-frame sequences with V and J called. Some clones fail to appear in such tables; in the studies checked, an unresolved V gene covers under half of the shortfall, and the cause of the remainder is unknown. The sample table contains around 150,000 clones; only one count was recorded for approximately 91% of them. The biggest ten clones account for roughly 2.1% of the sample. The sequenced sample consisted of peripheral blood. The receptors stem from a man aged 18 to 29 with acute or convalescent COVID-19.

The chain has TRBV11-2 and TRBJ1-3; D gene uncertain. V lost 5 bases, J lost 0 bases, and 8 bases lay in between. The length of the CDR3 is 14 residues. The germline V gene has CDR1 SGHAT and CDR2 FQNNGV. The CDR3: CASSRDYSGNTIYF. The CDR3 nucleotides read TGTGCCAGCAGCCGCGATTACTCTGGAAACACCATATATTTT.

The chain uses TRBV19 and TRBJ1-3; D is unresolved. This CDR3 has 17 amino acids. Between the trimmed V and J ends, which lost 5 bases and 0 bases, there was a span of 17 bases. Germline lookup yields CDR1 LNHDA and CDR2 SQIVND (reference sequence). This chain's CDR3 is CASSSTGLPYSGNTIYF. The DNA for the CDR3 is TGTGCCAGTAGTTCGACCGGGTTACCCTACTCTGGAAACACCATATATTTT.

This clone showed up just once. The J gene is TRBJ1-1, the V gene TRBV30, with D hard to call. The CDR3 consists of 13 residues. Germline loops: CDR1 GTSNPN, CDR2 SVGIG (reference sequence). Trimming pared 1 base from V and 4 bases from J, leaving 10 bases between. The CDR3 loop reads CAWSDVGGTEAFF. The DNA for the CDR3 is TGTGCCTGGAGTGACGTAGGAGGCACTGAAGCTTTCTTT.

This chain joins TRBV18 and TRBJ1-1; D unresolved. Per the germline V gene, CDR1 is KGHSH and CDR2 is LQKENI. This CDR3 is 13 amino acids long. V was cut by 0 bases and J by 4 bases, with 6 bases left in between. CDR3 DNA sequence: TGTGCCAGCTCACCACCAATAGCCACTGAAGCTTTCTTT. Translation gives CASSPPIATEAFF.

This clone was observed once. V is TRBV6-5 and J is TRBJ2-7, with D tentatively TRBD1 (5 bases). The V end lost 2 bases, the J end lost 3 bases, and 8 bases lay between the germline ends. CDR1 MNHEY and CDR2 SVGAGI come from the germline V gene. The CDR3 is 13 residues long. CDR3 loop: CASSYGAGYEQYF. The CDR3 DNA reads as TGTGCCAGCAGTTACGGGGCCGGCTACGAGCAGTACTTC.

This clone was seen only a few times. The CDR3 protein is CASSQARTLGNTIYF. CDR3 nucleotides: TGTGCCAGCAGCCAAGCTCGGACACTCGGAAACACCATATATTTT. The chain has TRBV14 and TRBJ1-3; D might be TRBD1 (5 bases). V was cut by 1 base and J by 4 bases, with 11 bases left in between. Germline V gene sequence: CDR1 SGHDN, CDR2 FVKESK. CDR3 length: 15 residues.

The sample holds a few counts of this clone. The rearrangement joins TRBV3-1 (or the pseudogene TRBV3-2) to TRBJ1-3, with D hard to call. V lost 0 bases, J lost 6 bases, and 12 bases lay in between. Germline-derived CDR1 and CDR2 are LGHDT and YNNKEL (reference sequence). There are 15 residues in the CDR3. As DNA, the CDR3 is TGTGCCAGCAGCCAAGATGGAGGTTACGAAAACACCATATATTTT. This codes for CASSQDGGYENTIYF.

A single count supports this clone. V gene TRBV19 combines with J gene TRBJ2-6; D is uncertain. V shed 0 bases and J shed 2 bases, with 5 bases lying between them. Germline V lookup: CDR1 LNHDA, CDR2 SQIVND (reference sequence). The CDR3 has 15 residues. The CDR3 loop reads CASSIEAAGANVLTF. The CDR3 bases are TGTGCCAGTAGTATAGAGGCAGCTGGGGCCAACGTCCTGACTTTC.

This chain links TRBV5-1 with TRBJ1-1; TRBD1 is a possible D gene (5 bases). The V gene lost 1 base and the J gene lost 5 bases, with 15 bases spanning the gap. This CDR3 is built from 15 residues. The germline gives CDR1 SGHRS, CDR2 YFSETQ. CDR3 sequence: CASSLYGRAETEAFF. The CDR3 DNA sequence: TGCGCCAGCAGCTTGTATGGCAGGGCGGAAACTGAAGCTTTCTTT.

This rearrangement joins TRBV19 to TRBJ2-2; D ambiguous. The CDR3 runs to 13 residues. The germline V and J ends were trimmed by 7 bases and 0 bases, with 6 bases remaining between them. Germline V gene data show CDR1 as LNHDA and CDR2 as SQIVND (reference sequence). CDR3 sequence reads: CASNIANTGELFF. The CDR3 DNA is TGTGCCAGTAATATCGCGAACACCGGGGAGCTGTTTTTT.

This chain links TRBV7-9 with TRBJ2-7; possibly TRBD1 for D (5 bases). Per the germline V gene, CDR1 is SEHNR and CDR2 is FQNEAQ (reference sequence). The germline V and J ends were trimmed by 3 bases and 0 bases, with 21 bases remaining between them. The length of the CDR3 is 18 residues. CDR3: CASSFLGTQGHFSYEQYF. CDR3 coding DNA: TGTGCCAGCAGCTTTTTAGGTACGCAGGGCCACTTCTCCTACGAGCAGTACTTC. The whole variable domain, filled in from reference TRBV7-9 and TRBJ2-7, reads DTGVSQNPRHKITKRGQNVTFRCDPISEHNRLYWYRQTLGQGPEFLTYFQNEAQLEKSRLLSDRFSAERPKGSFSTLEIQRTEQGDSAMYLCASSFLGTQGHFSYEQYFGPGTRLTVT.

This clone has more than one count but fewer than ten. The chain has TRBV5-1 and TRBJ1-6; TRBD1 might be the D (5 bases). V was trimmed by 4 bases and J by 3 bases, leaving 14 bases between them. The CDR3 consists of 16 residues. Looked up from germline, CDR1 is SGHRS and CDR2 is YFSETQ. CDR3 in amino acids: CASSATRGDYNSPLHF. DNA for the CDR3: TGCGCCAGCAGCGCCACACGGGGGGACTATAATTCACCCCTCCACTTT.

This clone was observed once. The gene calls are TRBV18 and TRBJ1-4; 9 nucleotides agree with TRBD1. The CDR3 sequence is 18 residues long. V gave up 3 bases and J gave up 5 bases; unmatched junction bases: 13. CDR1 is KGHSH and CDR2 is LQKENI in the germline V gene. The CDR3 spells CASSPSYRGREGNEKLFF. In DNA form, the CDR3 reads TGTGCCAGCTCACCTTCTTACAGGGGGCGAGAAGGGAATGAAAAACTGTTTTTT.

The chain recombines TRBV12-5 with TRBJ1-1, with a weak D call TRBD1 (6 bases). Trimming stripped 5 bases from V and 1 base from J, with 8 bases between. The CDR3 has 13 amino acids. Germline CDR1 LGHNT, CDR2 FRNRAP. CDR3 amino acids: CASGTTGNTEAFF. CDR3 nucleotides: TGTGCTAGTGGTACGACAGGGAACACTGAAGCTTTCTTT.

The J gene is TRBJ2-7, the V gene TRBV27; no clear D gene. CDR3 length equals 11 residues. V was trimmed by 5 bases and J by 3 bases, leaving 5 bases between them. CDR1 is MNHEY and CDR2 is SMNVEV in the germline V gene (reference sequence). CDR3 DNA: TGTGCCAGCAGTACTATCTACGAGCAGTACTTC. It translates to CASSTIYEQYF.

The chain carries TRBV18 and TRBJ2-2; 8 bases are a match to TRBD1. Trimming cost V 5 bases and J 1 base; bases outside gene matches: 15. The CDR3 totals 19 residues. Looked up from germline, CDR1 is KGHSH and CDR2 is LQKENI. The CDR3 DNA reads as TGTGCCAGCTCATCCCAACCGGGTTCAGGGGGCTTGAACACCGGGGAGCTGTTTTTT. Translation: CASSSQPGSGGLNTGELFF.

J is TRBJ1-1 and V is TRBV6-5; a possible D gene is TRBD1 (5 bases). From germline, CDR1 is MNHEY and CDR2 SVGAGI. Trimming stripped 4 bases from V and 3 bases from J, with 9 bases between. There are 13 residues in the CDR3. CDR3 sequence (DNA): TGTGCCAGCAGTTTCAGACAGCACACTGAAGCTTTCTTT. Its protein is CASSFRQHTEAFF.

The chain is built from TRBV10-2 and TRBJ1-1; D is possibly TRBD1 (5 bases). The V gene's germline CDR1 is WSHSY and CDR2 SAAADI. The V and J ends lost 4 bases and 10 bases respectively, with 19 bases between them. The CDR3 spans 14 residues. The CDR3 here is CASSVSLITGGAFF. CDR3 sequence (DNA): TGCGCCAGCAGTGTCAGCCTCATTACAGGTGGAGCTTTCTTT.

V usage is TRBV5-1 and J usage is TRBJ2-7; D is unresolved. V lost 0 bases to trimming and J lost 3 bases, with 4 bases between them. The CDR3 contains 12 residues. Germline CDR1 reads SGHRS; CDR2 reads YFSETQ. CDR3 sequence reads: CASSLAVYEQYF. The DNA for the CDR3 is TGCGCCAGCAGCTTGGCCGTCTACGAGCAGTACTTC. The full variable domain, rest sourced from reference TRBV5-1 and TRBJ2-7, is KAGVTQTPRYLIKTRGQQVTLSCSPISGHRSVSWYQQTPGQGLQFLFEYFSETQRNKGNFPGRFSGRQFSNSRSEMNVSTLELGDSALYLCASSLAVYEQYFGPGTRLTVT.

This clone was observed a single time. The chain recombines TRBV12-3 or TRBV12-4 with TRBJ1-1, with D unclear. The V gene lost 5 bases and the J gene lost 3 bases, with 10 bases spanning the gap. This CDR3 is built from 13 residues. CDR3 in DNA: TGTGCCAGCAGTCCCCCCCGGGACACTGAAGCTTTCTTT. Its protein is CASSPPRDTEAFF.

V is TRBV19 and J is TRBJ2-2; 7 nucleotides agree with TRBD1. CDR3 length: 14 amino acids. V was pared by 7 bases and J by 8 bases, with 10 bases of the junction left unmatched. Germline CDR1 is LNHDA and CDR2 is SQIVND (reference sequence). The CDR3 here is CASTRQGAKGELFF. The CDR3, as DNA: TGTGCCAGTACCCGACAGGGCGCCAAGGGGGAGCTGTTTTTT.

The V and J genes are TRBV2 and TRBJ1-4; a weak D match, TRBD1 (5 bases). Germline loops: CDR1 SNHLY, CDR2 FYNNEI. This CDR3 is 15 amino acids long. V was shortened by 5 bases and J by 0 bases, with 10 bases between the two germline ends. CDR3 region: CASSRKQATNEKLFF. The CDR3 DNA is TGTGCCAGCAGTAGAAAACAGGCAACTAATGAAAAACTGTTTTTT.

The chain employs TRBV9 and TRBJ2-1; 8 nucleotides line up with TRBD1. CDR1 is SGDLS and CDR2 is YYNGEE in the germline V gene. The CDR3 length is 16 residues. V lost 9 bases and J lost 8; bases outside the gene matches: 19. The DNA of the CDR3 is TGTGCCACCACTCGCGGCCAGGGGGCTAGGCAAGATGAGCAGTTCTTC. Translation gives CATTRGQGARQDEQFF.

The V and J genes are TRBV29-1 and TRBJ2-7; D not resolved. V dropped 5 bases and J dropped 1 base, with 9 bases sitting between them. This CDR3 is 12 amino acids long. CDR1 and CDR2 (germline): SQVTM, ANQGSEA. CDR3 sequence: CSVSVESYEQYF. The DNA of the CDR3 is TGCAGCGTTTCTGTCGAGTCCTACGAGCAGTACTTC.

The genes are TRBV3-1 (or the pseudogene TRBV3-2) and TRBJ1-1; no definite D call. V was pared by 4 bases and J by 1 base, with 10 bases between. The germline CDR1 and CDR2 sequences are LGHDT and YNNKEL (reference sequence). This CDR3 is built from 14 residues. CDR3 in DNA: TGTGCCAGCAGCCTAAACACAGAGAACACTGAAGCTTTCTTT. It codes for CASSLNTENTEAFF.

CDR3 sequence reads: CASSSQGLNEKLFF. DNA for the CDR3: TGTGCCAGCAGCTCTCAGGGGCTTAATGAAAAACTGTTTTTT. The V and J genes are TRBV7-8 and TRBJ1-4; D perhaps matches TRBD1 (6 bases). Per the germline V gene, CDR1 is SGHVS and CDR2 is FQNEAQ. The CDR3 has 14 amino acids. V was shortened by 4 bases and J by 4 bases, with 10 bases between the two germline ends.

The chain has TRBV3-1 (or the pseudogene TRBV3-2) and TRBJ1-3; a possible D gene is TRBD1 (5 bases). Deletions cut 2 bases from V and 2 bases from J, with 7 bases between. CDR3 length equals 14 residues. Germline assignment: CDR1 LGHDT and CDR2 YNNKEL (reference sequence). CDR3 sequence: CASSQRGTGNTIYF. The CDR3 coding sequence is TGTGCCAGCAGCCAACGGGGGACTGGAAACACCATATATTTT.